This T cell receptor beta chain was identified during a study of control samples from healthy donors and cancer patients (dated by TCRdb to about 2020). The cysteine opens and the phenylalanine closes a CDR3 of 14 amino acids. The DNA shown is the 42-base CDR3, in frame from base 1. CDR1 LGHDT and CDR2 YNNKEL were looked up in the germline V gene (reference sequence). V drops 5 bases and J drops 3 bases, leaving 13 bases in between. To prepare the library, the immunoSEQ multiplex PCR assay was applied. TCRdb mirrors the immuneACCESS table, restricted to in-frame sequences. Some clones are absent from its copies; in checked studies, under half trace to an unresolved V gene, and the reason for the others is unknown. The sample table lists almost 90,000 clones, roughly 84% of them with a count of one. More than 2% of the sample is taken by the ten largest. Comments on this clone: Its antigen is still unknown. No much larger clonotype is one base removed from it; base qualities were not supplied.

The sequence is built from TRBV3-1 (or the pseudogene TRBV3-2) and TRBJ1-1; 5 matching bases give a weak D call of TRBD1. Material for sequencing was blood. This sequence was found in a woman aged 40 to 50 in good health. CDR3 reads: CASSFRGDDTEAFF. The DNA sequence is TGTGCCAGCAGCTTCCGAGGGGATGACACTGAAGCTTTCTTT.